Presented here are 22 T cell receptor beta chains from one specimen sequenced in a study of blood T cell repertoires in COVID-19. Some clones are missing from TCRdb's copy, which holds only in-frame ones; the method was immunoSEQ multiplex PCR. This sample has about 240,000 clones, with 70% to 90% found just once. Sequencing was performed on peripheral blood. These receptor sequences come from a woman aged 70-85 years with active or convalescent COVID-19.

The chain has TRBV7-3 and TRBJ2-2; D gene uncertain. Germline CDR1 reads SGHTA; CDR2 reads FQGTGA. The CDR3 runs to 12 residues. V was trimmed by 1 base and J by 7 bases, leaving 4 bases between them. CDR3 region: CASSLRGGELFF. The CDR3 bases are TGTGCCAGCAGCTTAAGAGGCGGGGAGCTGTTTTTT.

The table lists this clone with a count of one. The chain carries TRBV7-9 and TRBJ1-1, with D possibly matching TRBD1 (5 bases). V dropped 7 bases and J dropped 6 bases, with 15 bases sitting between them. Germline lookup yields CDR1 SEHNR and CDR2 FQNEAQ (reference sequence). This CDR3 is built from 13 residues. The CDR3 DNA reads TGTGCCAGCATCCCCGGGGGAGGCGCTGAAGCTTTCTTT. This encodes CASIPGGGAEAFF.

This rearrangement joins TRBV25-1 to TRBJ1-4; a possible D gene is TRBD1 (5 bases). The CDR3 is made up of 12 amino acids. Germline CDR1 is MGHDK and CDR2 is SYGVNS. Trimming removed 3 bases from V and 8 bases from J, with 7 bases in between. CDR3 nucleotides: TGTGCCAGCAGTGAGACAGCCGAAAAACTGTTTTTT. Protein sequence: CASSETAEKLFF.

This sequence joins TRBV18 and TRBJ1-2; D gene uncertain. Germline CDR1 reads KGHSH; CDR2 reads LQKENI. CDR3 length: 14 amino acids. Trimming stripped 3 bases from V and 4 bases from J, with 12 bases between. The CDR3 DNA reads as TGTGCCAGCTCACCTTCCAGCGTCTCCTATGGCTACACCTTC. Protein product: CASSPSSVSYGYTF.

The J gene is TRBJ1-1, the V gene TRBV6-1; weak D call: TRBD1 (6 bases). V was shortened by 2 bases and J by 8 bases, with 9 bases between the two germline ends. In germline, CDR1 is MNHNS, CDR2 SASEGT. The CDR3 sequence is 12 residues long. The CDR3 is CASSERTGEAFF. In DNA form, the CDR3 reads TGTGCCAGCAGTGAACGAACAGGGGAAGCTTTCTTT.

This sequence joins TRBV2 and TRBJ1-4; no clear D gene. The CDR3 runs 14 residues. Between the trimmed V and J ends, which lost 7 bases and 8 bases, there was a span of 17 bases. Germline V gene data show CDR1 as SNHLY and CDR2 as FYNNEI. The CDR3 spells CASKEDRPVEKLFF. The CDR3 DNA is TGTGCCAGCAAGGAGGATCGACCGGTGGAAAAACTGTTTTTT.

The chain employs TRBV5-6 and TRBJ1-1, with 7 bases aligning to TRBD1. CDR1 is SGHDT, CDR2 YYEEEE, per germline. Trimming took 5 bases from V and 5 from J; bases not matched to a gene: 6. CDR3 length equals 13 residues. The CDR3 nucleotides are TGTGCCAGCAGTTCTAACAGGGGAACTGAAGCTTTCTTT. This gives the protein CASSSNRGTEAFF.

This sequence joins TRBV6-2 or TRBV6-3 and TRBJ2-7; 10 nucleotides match TRBD1. The CDR3 extends over 16 amino acids. Germline V lookup: CDR1 MNHEY, CDR2 SVGEGT. The junction had 7 bases not matched to a gene; V was cut back by 2 bases and J by 3 bases. The chain's CDR3 is CASSYDVRDRGYEQYF. DNA for the CDR3: TGTGCCAGCAGTTACGATGTCCGGGACAGGGGCTACGAGCAGTACTTC.

This clone has a handful of counts. The rearrangement joins TRBV5-1 to TRBJ2-1; 8 nucleotides agree with TRBD2. The germline CDR1 and CDR2 sequences are SGHRS and YFSETQ. There are 14 residues in the CDR3. V gave up 8 bases and J gave up 3 bases; unmatched junction bases: 7. This CDR3 reads CASLSGANYNEQFF. CDR3 DNA: TGCGCCAGTCTTAGCGGGGCCAACTACAATGAGCAGTTCTTC.

The sample holds a few counts of this clone. V gene TRBV12-3 or TRBV12-4 combines with J gene TRBJ1-5; 9 nucleotides agree with TRBD1. CDR3 length: 13 residues. Trimming cost V 10 bases and J 6 bases; bases outside gene matches: 7. For the CDR3, the DNA is TGTGCCATTAGGACAGGGGATGGTCAGCCCCAGCATTTT. Its protein is CAIRTGDGQPQHF.

The chain joins TRBV19 to TRBJ1-2; D gene uncertain. Germline V gives CDR1 LNHDA, CDR2 SQIVND (reference sequence). V lost 1 base to trimming and J lost 4 bases, with 7 bases between them. The CDR3 extends over 13 amino acids. The CDR3 loop reads CASSIGLIYGYTF. Here the CDR3 DNA reads TGTGCCAGTAGTATAGGGCTGATCTATGGCTACACCTTC.

V is TRBV6-2 or TRBV6-3 and J is TRBJ2-1; D is ambiguous. Trimming shortened V by 5 bases and J by 5 bases, and 7 bases separated the two germline ends. The CDR3 has 12 amino acids. CDR1 and CDR2 from the germline V gene are MNHEY and SVGEGT. CDR3 sequence (DNA): TGTGCCAGCAGTCATGTAGACAATGAGCAGTTCTTC. It specifies CASSHVDNEQFF.

Only one count was recorded for this clone. Here the CDR3 DNA reads TGCGCCAGCAGCTTTGGGACAGCCTATGGCTACACCTTC. Its translation is CASSFGTAYGYTF. This chain connects TRBV5-1 to TRBJ1-2; TRBD1 agrees at 7 bases. The V gene end was trimmed by 2 bases and the J gene end by 4 bases; junction bases not matched to a gene: 2. Germline loops: CDR1 SGHRS, CDR2 YFSETQ. The CDR3 has 13 residues. Full variable domain (missing parts from reference TRBV5-1 and TRBJ1-2): KAGVTQTPRYLIKTRGQQVTLSCSPISGHRSVSWYQQTPGQGLQFLFEYFSETQRNKGNFPGRFSGRQFSNSRSEMNVSTLELGDSALYLCASSFGTAYGYTFGSGTRLTVV.

The V call is TRBV7-2, the J call TRBJ1-2; D is possibly TRBD1 (5 bases). The CDR3 totals 14 residues. Germline lookup yields CDR1 SGHTA and CDR2 FQGNSA. The germline V and J ends were trimmed by 5 bases and 5 bases, with 15 bases remaining between them. CDR3 nucleotides: TGTGCCAGCAGCCCCGATAACGGGGGTTATGGCTACACCTTC. Translating it yields CASSPDNGGYGYTF.

This clone was observed once. The chain is built from TRBV19 and TRBJ1-6, with no clear D. Looked up from germline, CDR1 is LNHDA and CDR2 is SQIVND (reference sequence). This CDR3 contains 15 residues. Trimming took off 8 bases at V and 0 bases at J, with 11 bases between the two ends. The CDR3 coding sequence is TGTGCCAGTCGGGCGGGGAGCTCCTATAATTCACCCCTCCACTTT. It specifies CASRAGSSYNSPLHF.

CDR3 protein: CSVEALTSGGTYEQYF. The CDR3 bases are TGCAGCGTTGAGGCCCTGACTAGCGGGGGAACATACGAGCAGTACTTC. This chain joins TRBV29-1 and TRBJ2-7, with 12 positions matching TRBD2. The ends lost 3 bases at V and 4 bases at J; junction bases unmatched: 10. Germline CDR1 and CDR2: SQVTM and ANQGSEA. The CDR3 consists of 16 residues.

The chain recombines TRBV4-3 with TRBJ1-6, with no clear D. CDR3 length: 14 amino acids. The germline V and J ends were trimmed by 4 bases and 9 bases, with 13 bases remaining between them. CDR1 LGHNA and CDR2 YSLEER come from the germline V gene. The CDR3 loop is CASSLQLSTSPLHF. CDR3 DNA sequence: TGCGCCAGCAGCCTACAGCTCTCAACTTCACCCCTCCACTTT.

This rearrangement joins TRBV14 to TRBJ1-6; 12 bases match TRBD1. CDR3 size: 16 residues. The V and J ends lost 4 bases and 9 bases, in that order; junction bases with no gene match: 7. Germline V gives CDR1 SGHDN, CDR2 FVKESK. CDR3 in amino acids: CASSPPGTGGISPLHF. DNA of the CDR3: TGTGCCAGCAGCCCGCCCGGGACAGGGGGCATTTCACCCCTCCACTTT.

The CDR3 region has the DNA TGTGCCAGCAGTTATTCCCAGGGGGGAACTGAAGCTTTCTTT. This codes for CASSYSQGGTEAFF. The rearrangement joins TRBV6-2 or TRBV6-3 to TRBJ1-1; 7 bases line up with TRBD1. The V segment lost 3 bases and the J segment 5 bases; nucleotides outside the gene matches: 6. The CDR3 is 14 residues long. The germline V gene encodes CDR1 MNHEY and CDR2 SVGEGT.

The CDR3 reads CASSQSGHGGGSSGELFF. The DNA of the CDR3 is TGCGCCAGCAGCCAATCAGGGCACGGGGGGGGATCGAGCGGGGAGCTGTTTTTT. V usage is TRBV4-3 and J usage is TRBJ2-2; 8 positions agree with TRBD2. The CDR3 sequence is 18 residues long. Germline CDR1 LGHNA, CDR2 YSLEER. With 2 bases clipped from V and 7 bases from J, the junction kept 15 bases outside the gene matches.

The chain joins TRBV29-1 to TRBJ1-2; TRBD1 aligns across 7 bases. The CDR3 has 14 amino acids. Trimming took 7 bases from V and 6 from J; bases not matched to a gene: 14. Germline assignment: CDR1 SQVTM and CDR2 ANQGSEA. In nucleotides, the CDR3 is TGCAGCGCTGGAGAGGATGGGACAGCAAATGGCTACACCTTC. Translation: CSAGEDGTANGYTF.

This clone occurred once. The chain joins TRBV7-2 to TRBJ1-5, with unresolved D. Looked up from germline, CDR1 is SGHTA and CDR2 is FQGNSA. V lost 5 bases, J lost 4 bases, and 12 bases lay in between. This CDR3 comprises 14 residues. CDR3 DNA: TGTGCCAGCAGCCCGCAAGCGGTAAATCAGCCCCAGCATTTT. As protein: CASSPQAVNQPQHF.